The rows below give T cell receptor beta chains drawn from one sample of a study of PD-1 blockade in classical Hodgkin lymphoma. Assay: immunoSEQ multiplex PCR; the TCRdb copy retains only in-frame clones and omits some. The sample includes around 60,000 clones, roughly 87% seen only once; the top ten take around 8.1%. Specimen: peripheral blood mononuclear cells (PBMCs), collected before the fourth cycle of nivolumab. The receptors shown here come from a human donor with classical Hodgkin lymphoma. Both conserved end residues are part of each CDR3. A D gene is named only where the DNA matches it firmly. Expanded clones get a size class; other rows say once, few or many, or leave the size out.

j_gene,d_gene,v_gene,abundance,CDR3nt,CDR3aa
TRBJ1-3,.,TRBV28,once,TGTGCCAGCAGTTTATTGGGGCGTTCTGGAAACACCATATATTTT,CASSLLGRSGNTIYF
TRBJ2-2,TRBD2,TRBV30,.,TGTGCCTGGAGTGTCCGCCCGGGTAGCGGGGCCACCGGGGAGCTGTTTTTT,CAWSVRPGSGATGELFF
TRBJ1-5,.,TRBV5-1,.,TGCGCCAGCCGGACAGCCATAAATCAGCCCCAGCATTTT,CASRTAINQPQHF
TRBJ2-1,.,TRBV19,.,TGTGCCAGTAGTATGGACAGACATTCCTACAATGAGCAGTTCTTC,CASSMDRHSYNEQFF
TRBJ1-1,TRBD1,TRBV6-1,.,TGTGCCAGCAGTGAACCACAGGGGGGGAGCGACACTGAAGCTTTCTTT,CASSEPQGGSDTEAFF
TRBJ1-4,.,TRBV5-6,.,TGTGCCAGCAGCTTTTGGTTATCTAATGAAAAACTGTTTTTT,CASSFWLSNEKLFF
TRBJ2-1,.,TRBV18,.,TGTGCCAGCTCACCAGGCGGGGATTTCGACAATGAGCAGTTCTTC,CASSPGGDFDNEQFF
TRBJ1-6,.,TRBV7-8,few,TGTGCCAGCAGCTTAGCAGGCTCGTATTCACCCCTCCACTTT,CASSLAGSYSPLHF
TRBJ2-3,TRBD2,TRBV6-5,.,TGTGCCAGCAGAGATACGGGGGGTGGATTAGATACGCAGTATTTT,CASRDTGGGLDTQYF
TRBJ1-4,TRBD1,TRBV27,.,TGTGCCAGCAGTTTATATAGGACAGGAGGGGTAGGTGATGAAAAACTGTTTTTT,CASSLYRTGGVGDEKLFF
TRBJ1-3,.,TRBV9,.,TGTGCCAGCAGCGTCGGACAGCTCTCTGGAAACACCATATATTTT,CASSVGQLSGNTIYF
TRBJ2-3,.,TRBV5-1,.,TGCGCCAGCAGTCGGAGCGTGAGCACAGATACGCAGTATTTT,CASSRSVSTDTQYF
TRBJ1-1,TRBD1,TRBV7-6,.,TGTGCCAGCAGCTTAAAGACAGGGACTGAAGCTTTCTTT,CASSLKTGTEAFF
TRBJ1-5,.,TRBV5-6,.,TGTGCCAGCAGCTTGGAGCGAGATCAGCCCCAGCATTTT,CASSLERDQPQHF
TRBJ2-7,.,TRBV10-3,once,TGTGCCATCAGTGAGAGACAGGCTACCTACGAGCAGTACTTC,CAISERQATYEQYF
TRBJ2-5,.,TRBV7-7,.,TGTGCCAGCAGCTCCAGGGTAGAGTTGATACCCCAGTACTTC,CASSSRVELIPQYF
TRBJ1-6,TRBD1,TRBV19,.,TGTGCCAGTAGCAGAAGGGACAGCTATAATTCACCCCTCCACTTT,CASSRRDSYNSPLHF
TRBJ2-5,TRBD1,TRBV6-1,.,TGTGCCAGCAGTCCAAGATCAGGGGGCCGGGAGACCCAGTACTTC,CASSPRSGGRETQYF
TRBJ1-1,.,TRBV5-1,.,TGCGCCAGCGGGAGGCAGGGTGGGACTGAAGCTTTCTTT,CASGRQGGTEAFF
TRBJ1-3,.,TRBV30,.,TGTGCCGTCCACAAGCGTCGGCATGGAAACACCATATATTTT,CAVHKRRHGNTIYF
TRBJ1-1,.,TRBV7-9,.,TGTGCCAGCAGCTTGGGGTATGGGCAGGGTTCGGGCACTGAAGCTTTCTTT,CASSLGYGQGSGTEAFF
TRBJ2-1,TRBD2,TRBV9,.,TGTGCCAGCAGCTTTAGCGGGGGGGCCGGCAATGAGCAGTTCTTC,CASSFSGGAGNEQFF
TRBJ1-4,.,TRBV7-9,.,TGTGCCAGCAGCTTAAGAATCCGGGACCGGGGGGAGAAACTGTTTTTT,CASSLRIRDRGEKLFF
TRBJ1-6,.,TRBV6-6,.,TGTACTTCCCAGAGAGGGGGGGACCCTCAGACACCCCTCCACTTT,CTSQRGGDPQTPLHF
TRBJ2-3,.,TRBV5-1,.,TGCGCCAGCAGCCGGGGCCTTAGCACAGATACGCAGTATTTT,CASSRGLSTDTQYF
TRBJ2-5,.,TRBV5-1,.,TGCGCCAGCAGCCAGGTAGGGGAGACCCAGTACTTC,CASSQVGETQYF
TRBJ2-2,.,TRBV7-6,.,TGTGCCAGCAGCTTAGGGCAGACCGGGGAGCTGTTTTTT,CASSLGQTGELFF
TRBJ1-5,.,TRBV28,.,TGTGCCAGCACCGGGTTGGTTGGGTTTCAGCCCCAGCATTTT,CASTGLVGFQPQHF
TRBJ2-1,.,TRBV5-1,.,TGCGCCAGCAGCTGGACTGTTGATCGGATGTTCTTC,CASSWTVDRMFF
TRBJ2-5,.,TRBV5-1,.,TGCGCCAGCAGCTTGGTGGGTTTCCGAGAGACCCAGTACTTC,CASSLVGFRETQYF
TRBJ1-1,TRBD1,TRBV7-2,.,TGTGCCAGCAGCTTAGTCCCAGGGGGCACTGAAGCTTTCTTT,CASSLVPGGTEAFF
TRBJ1-5,TRBD1,TRBV5-1,.,TGCGCCAGCAGCCCTCAGGGGGACAATCAGCCCCAGCATTTT,CASSPQGDNQPQHF
TRBJ1-3,.,TRBV30,.,TGTGCCTGGAGTTCCACAGGGTCCTCTGGAAACACCATATATTTT,CAWSSTGSSGNTIYF
TRBJ1-5,TRBD1,TRBV5-1,.,TGCGCCAGCAGCGTGACAGGGGAGTCTGGGCCCCAGCATTTT,CASSVTGESGPQHF
TRBJ2-5,.,TRBV5-1,few,TGCGCCAGCAGTCTCGTGTCCGAAGGGCGGGAGACCCAGTACTTC,CASSLVSEGRETQYF
TRBJ1-2,TRBD1,TRBV2,.,TGTGCCAGCATACCCCCCAGGGGGCAGAACTATGGCTACACCTTC,CASIPPRGQNYGYTF
TRBJ2-1,TRBD2,TRBV6-6,.,TGTGCCAGCACCGGACTAGCGGGGTACAATGAGCAGTTCTTC,CASTGLAGYNEQFF
TRBJ1-5,.,TRBV5-1,.,TGCGCCAGCAGCGCGGAGGGGCTTACCCAGCCCCAGCATTTT,CASSAEGLTQPQHF
TRBJ2-5,.,TRBV5-1,once,TGCGCCAGCAGCTTGGGGGGCGGACAAGAGACCCAGTACTTC,CASSLGGGQETQYF
TRBJ1-3,.,TRBV5-5,.,TGTGCCAGCAGCTTGGCCCCAGGAGACTCTGGAAACACCATATATTTT,CASSLAPGDSGNTIYF
TRBJ2-3,.,TRBV28,.,TGTGCCAGCAGTTTATTCGGGGGGCTTGGCACAGATACGCAGTATTTT,CASSLFGGLGTDTQYF
TRBJ1-1,.,TRBV9,few,TGTGCCAGCAGTTTGGGGGGAGGCCAATCTGAAGCTTTCTTT,CASSLGGGQSEAFF
TRBJ2-7,.,TRBV7-2,.,TGTGCCAGCAGCCCCCCCTCCTACGAGCAGTACTTC,CASSPPSYEQYF
TRBJ1-1,.,TRBV29-1,.,TGCAGCGCCAGGACGGTGAGCACTGAAGCTTTCTTT,CSARTVSTEAFF
TRBJ1-1,.,TRBV7-8,.,TGTGCCAGCAGGAACACAGGGACTGAAGCTTTCTTT,CASRNTGTEAFF
TRBJ1-1,TRBD1,TRBV7-9,.,TGTGCCAGCAGCTCCCAGGGGGCGGTTTCCACTGAAGCTTTCTTT,CASSSQGAVSTEAFF
TRBJ1-4,.,TRBV6-1,few,TGTGCCAGCAGTGAAGGGACAAGGGGAGCCGTTGGTGAAAAACTGTTTTTT,CASSEGTRGAVGEKLFF
TRBJ2-7,TRBD1,TRBV28,.,TGTGCCAGCAGTCCCCCCGGGACAGCTCGATACGAGCAGTACTTC,CASSPPGTARYEQYF
TRBJ2-4,.,TRBV28,.,TGTGCCAGCATTTCGGGGTCGGCAGGGCTAAACATTCAGTACTTC,CASISGSAGLNIQYF
TRBJ1-4,.,TRBV5-1,.,TGCGCCAGCAGCGTAACAGGTTCAACTAATGAAAAACTGTTTTTT,CASSVTGSTNEKLFF
TRBJ1-1,.,TRBV5-4,.,TGTGCCAGCAGCTTGGCCAGCGGCAGTGGGACTGAAGCTTTCTTT,CASSLASGSGTEAFF
TRBJ1-2,.,TRBV5-1,.,TGCGCCAGCAGCTTGGAAGGGGAGGGCTATGGCTACACCTTC,CASSLEGEGYGYTF
TRBJ1-4,.,TRBV6-5,.,TGTGCCAGCAGTTACCTGCCCGGGACATATGAAAAACTGTTTTTT,CASSYLPGTYEKLFF
TRBJ2-7,TRBD1,TRBV14,few,TGTGCCAGCAGCCAAGGGACAGGCAGGGGCTACGAGCAGTACTTC,CASSQGTGRGYEQYF
TRBJ2-7,.,TRBV7-9,.,TGTGCCAGCAGCTTAGTCTCGGGGGTCGAGCAGTACTTC,CASSLVSGVEQYF